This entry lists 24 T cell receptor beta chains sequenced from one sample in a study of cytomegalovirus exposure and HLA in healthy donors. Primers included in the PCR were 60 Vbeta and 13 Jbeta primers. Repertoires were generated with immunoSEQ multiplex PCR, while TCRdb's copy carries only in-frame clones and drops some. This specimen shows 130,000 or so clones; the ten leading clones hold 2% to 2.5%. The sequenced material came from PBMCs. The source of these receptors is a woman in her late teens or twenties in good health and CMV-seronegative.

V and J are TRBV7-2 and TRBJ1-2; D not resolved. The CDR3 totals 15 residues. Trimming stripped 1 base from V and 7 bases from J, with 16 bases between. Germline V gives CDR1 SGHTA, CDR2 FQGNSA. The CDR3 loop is CASSLGAGLLGGYTF. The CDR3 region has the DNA TGTGCCAGCAGCTTAGGGGCAGGTCTCCTCGGTGGCTACACCTTC.

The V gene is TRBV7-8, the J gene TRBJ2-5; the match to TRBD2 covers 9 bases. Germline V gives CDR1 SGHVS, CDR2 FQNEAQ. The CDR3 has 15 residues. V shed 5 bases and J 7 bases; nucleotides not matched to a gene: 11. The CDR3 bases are TGTGCCAGCAGCCCACGTGATAGCGGGAGTGCGACCCAGTACTTC. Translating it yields CASSPRDSGSATQYF.

DNA of the CDR3: TGCGCCAGCAGCCCTAGCGGGGCTCCCGATACGCAGTATTTT. The encoded protein is CASSPSGAPDTQYF. The J gene is TRBJ2-3, the V gene TRBV4-1; 9 nucleotides agree with TRBD2. V was clipped by 4 bases and J by 6 bases; unmatched bases: 5. There are 14 residues in the CDR3. Germline values: CDR1 MGHRA, CDR2 YSYEKL.

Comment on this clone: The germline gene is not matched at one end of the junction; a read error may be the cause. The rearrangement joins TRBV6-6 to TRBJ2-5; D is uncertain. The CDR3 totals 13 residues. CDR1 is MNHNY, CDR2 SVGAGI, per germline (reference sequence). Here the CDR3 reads CAGSRAYQETQYF. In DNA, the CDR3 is TGTGCCGGCAGCCGAGCGTACCAAGAGACCCAGTACTTC.

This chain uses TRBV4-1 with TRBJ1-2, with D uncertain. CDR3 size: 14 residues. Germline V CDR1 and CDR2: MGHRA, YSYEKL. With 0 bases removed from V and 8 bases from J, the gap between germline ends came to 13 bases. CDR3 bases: TGCGCCAGCAGCCAAGATATCGGGGTAGGGGGCTACACCTTC. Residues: CASSQDIGVGGYTF.

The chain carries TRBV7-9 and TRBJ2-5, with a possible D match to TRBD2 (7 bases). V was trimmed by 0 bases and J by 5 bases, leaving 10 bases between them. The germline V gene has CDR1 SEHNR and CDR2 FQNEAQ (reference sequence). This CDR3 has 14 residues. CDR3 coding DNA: TGTGCCAGCAGCTTAGCGGGAGGGGGGGAGACCCAGTACTTC. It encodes CASSLAGGGETQYF.

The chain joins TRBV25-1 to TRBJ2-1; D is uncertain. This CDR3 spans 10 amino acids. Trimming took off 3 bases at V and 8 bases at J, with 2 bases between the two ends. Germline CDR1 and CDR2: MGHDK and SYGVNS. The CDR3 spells CASSDYEQFF. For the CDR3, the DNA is TGTGCCAGCAGTGACTATGAGCAGTTCTTC. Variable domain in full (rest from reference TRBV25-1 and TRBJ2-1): EADIYQTPRYLVIGTGKKITLECSQTMGHDKMYWYQQDPGMELHLIHYSYGVNSTEKGDLSSESTVSRIRTEHFPLTLESARPSHTSQYLCASSDYEQFFGPGTRLTVL.

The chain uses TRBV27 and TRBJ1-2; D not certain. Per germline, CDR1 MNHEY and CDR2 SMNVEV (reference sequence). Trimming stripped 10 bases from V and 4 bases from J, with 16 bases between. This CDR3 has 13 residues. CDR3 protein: CATSTRRGYGYTF. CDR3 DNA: TGTGCCACCAGCACAAGGCGGGGCTATGGCTACACCTTC.

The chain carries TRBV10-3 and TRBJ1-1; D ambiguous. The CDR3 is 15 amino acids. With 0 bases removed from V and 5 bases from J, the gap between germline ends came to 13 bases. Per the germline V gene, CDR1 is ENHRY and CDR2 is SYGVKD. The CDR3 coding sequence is TGTGCCATCAGTGAGTCGGGCCCGGAAGCTACTGAAGCTTTCTTT. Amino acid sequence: CAISESGPEATEAFF.

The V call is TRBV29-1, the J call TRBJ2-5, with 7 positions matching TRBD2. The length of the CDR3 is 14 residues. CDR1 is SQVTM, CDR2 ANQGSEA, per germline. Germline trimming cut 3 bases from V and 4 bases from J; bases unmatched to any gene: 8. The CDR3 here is CSVDVGGRGETQYF. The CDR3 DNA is TGCAGCGTTGATGTGGGAGGGAGAGGAGAGACCCAGTACTTC.

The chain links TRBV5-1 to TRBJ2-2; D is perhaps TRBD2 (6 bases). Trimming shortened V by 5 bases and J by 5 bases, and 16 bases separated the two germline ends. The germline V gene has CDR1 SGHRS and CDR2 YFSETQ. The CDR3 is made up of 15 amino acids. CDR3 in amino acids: CASRAGTSSTGELFF. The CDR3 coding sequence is TGCGCCAGCAGAGCCGGGACTTCCTCGACCGGGGAGCTGTTTTTT.

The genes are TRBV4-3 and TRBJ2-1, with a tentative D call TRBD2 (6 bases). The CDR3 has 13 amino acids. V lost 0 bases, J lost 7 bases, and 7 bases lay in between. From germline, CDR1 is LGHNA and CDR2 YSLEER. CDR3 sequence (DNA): TGCGCCAGCAGCCAAGAGGAGGGGAATGAGCAGTTCTTC. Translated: CASSQEEGNEQFF.

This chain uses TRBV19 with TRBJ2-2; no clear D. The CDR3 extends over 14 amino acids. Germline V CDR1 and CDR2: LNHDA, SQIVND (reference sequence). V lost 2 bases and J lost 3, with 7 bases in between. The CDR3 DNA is TGTGCCAGTAGTATAAGTACTGACACCGGGGAGCTGTTTTTT. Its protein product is CASSISTDTGELFF.

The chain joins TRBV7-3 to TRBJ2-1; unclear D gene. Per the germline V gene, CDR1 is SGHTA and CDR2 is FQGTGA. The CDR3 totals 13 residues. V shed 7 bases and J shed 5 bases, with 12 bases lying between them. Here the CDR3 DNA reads TGTGCCAGCACCTCCCCTACGAACAATGAGCAGTTCTTC. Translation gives CASTSPTNNEQFF.

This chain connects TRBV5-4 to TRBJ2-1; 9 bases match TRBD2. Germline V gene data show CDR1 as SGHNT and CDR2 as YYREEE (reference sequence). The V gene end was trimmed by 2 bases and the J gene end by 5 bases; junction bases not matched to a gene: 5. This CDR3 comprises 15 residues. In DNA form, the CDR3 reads TGTGCCAGCAGCTTAGCTAGCGGGGTCAACAATGAGCAGTTCTTC. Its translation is CASSLASGVNNEQFF. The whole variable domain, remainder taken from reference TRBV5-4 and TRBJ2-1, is ETGVTQSPTHLIKTRGQQVTLRCSSQSGHNTVSWYQQALGQGPQFIFQYYREEENGRGNFPPRFSGLQFPNYSSELNVNALELDDSALYLCASSLASGVNNEQFFGPGTRLTVL.

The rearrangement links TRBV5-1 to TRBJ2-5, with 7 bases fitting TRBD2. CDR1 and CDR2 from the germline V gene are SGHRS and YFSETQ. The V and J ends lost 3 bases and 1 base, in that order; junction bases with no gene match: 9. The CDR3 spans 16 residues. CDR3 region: CASSSVAGGSQETQYF. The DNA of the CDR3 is TGCGCCAGCAGCTCGGTAGCTGGCGGGAGCCAAGAGACCCAGTACTTC. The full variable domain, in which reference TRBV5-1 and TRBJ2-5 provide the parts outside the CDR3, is KAGVTQTPRYLIKTRGQQVTLSCSPISGHRSVSWYQQTPGQGLQFLFEYFSETQRNKGNFPGRFSGRQFSNSRSEMNVSTLELGDSALYLCASSSVAGGSQETQYFGPGTRLLVL.

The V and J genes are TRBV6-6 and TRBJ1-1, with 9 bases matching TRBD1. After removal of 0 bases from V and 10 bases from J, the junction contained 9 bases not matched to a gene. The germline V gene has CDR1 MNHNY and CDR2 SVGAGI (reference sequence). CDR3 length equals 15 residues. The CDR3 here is CASSYSRGQGKGAFF. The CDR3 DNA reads TGTGCCAGCAGTTACTCGAGGGGACAGGGAAAAGGAGCTTTCTTT.

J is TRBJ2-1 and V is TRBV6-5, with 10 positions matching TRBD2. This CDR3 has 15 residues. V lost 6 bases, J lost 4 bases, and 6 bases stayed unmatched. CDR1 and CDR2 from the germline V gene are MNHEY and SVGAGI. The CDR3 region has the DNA TGTGCCAGCAGCCCCACTAGCGGGAATTACAATGAGCAGTTCTTC. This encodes CASSPTSGNYNEQFF.

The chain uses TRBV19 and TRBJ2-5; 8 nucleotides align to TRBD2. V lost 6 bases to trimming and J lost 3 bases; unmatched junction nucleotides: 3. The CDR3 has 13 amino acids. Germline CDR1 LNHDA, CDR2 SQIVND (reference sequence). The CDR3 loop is CASSWRGEETQYF. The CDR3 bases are TGTGCCAGTAGCTGGCGGGGGGAAGAGACCCAGTACTTC. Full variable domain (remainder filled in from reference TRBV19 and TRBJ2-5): DGGITQSPKYLFRKEGQNVTLSCEQNLNHDAMYWYRQDPGQGLRLIYYSQIVNDFQKGDIAEGYSVSREKKESFPLTVTSAQKNPTAFYLCASSWRGEETQYFGPGTRLLVL.

As DNA, the CDR3 is TGTGCCATCAGTGGACAGGGGGCGGGCTATGGCTACACCTTC. Translated, it gives CAISGQGAGYGYTF. The chain recombines TRBV10-3 with TRBJ1-2; TRBD1 aligns across 10 bases. Trimming took 4 bases from V and 4 from J; bases not matched to a gene: 3. Germline V CDR1 and CDR2: ENHRY, SYGVKD. This CDR3 has 14 amino acids.

The CDR3, as DNA: TGTGCCAGCAGTTTAAGCGGGAGCTACTACAATGAGCAGTTCTTC. Its protein is CASSLSGSYYNEQFF. This chain links TRBV27 with TRBJ2-1; 8 bases agree with TRBD2. V shed 2 bases, J shed 3 bases, and the junction held 3 bases outside the gene matches. CDR1 MNHEY and CDR2 SMNVEV come from the germline V gene (reference sequence). This CDR3 contains 15 residues.

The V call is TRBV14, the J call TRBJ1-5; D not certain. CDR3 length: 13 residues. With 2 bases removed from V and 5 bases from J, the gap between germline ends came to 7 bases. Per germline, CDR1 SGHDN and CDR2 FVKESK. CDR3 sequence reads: CASSQNGYQPQHF. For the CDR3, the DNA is TGTGCCAGCAGCCAAAATGGCTATCAGCCCCAGCATTTT.

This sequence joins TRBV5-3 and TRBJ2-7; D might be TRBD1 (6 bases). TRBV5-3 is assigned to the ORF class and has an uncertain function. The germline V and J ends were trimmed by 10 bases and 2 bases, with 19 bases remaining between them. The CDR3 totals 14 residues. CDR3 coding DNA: TGTGCCCGGCCCGGCAGGGGATATGCCTACGAGCAGTACGTC. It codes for CARPGRGYAYEQYV.

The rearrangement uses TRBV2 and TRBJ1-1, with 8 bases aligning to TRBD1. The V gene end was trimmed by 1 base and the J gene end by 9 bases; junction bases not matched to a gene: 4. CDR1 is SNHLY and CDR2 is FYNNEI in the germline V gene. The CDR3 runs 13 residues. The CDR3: CASSEGTGSQAFF. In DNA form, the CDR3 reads TGTGCCAGCAGTGAAGGGACAGGGTCTCAAGCTTTCTTT.